This record concerns one T cell receptor beta chain sequence. Different DNA sequences within this sample yield the same CDR3. Clones were sequenced by immunoSEQ multiplex PCR, and TCRdb holds only the in-frame ones, with some missing. Counted here are roughly 55,000 clones, approximately 96% occurring once; the ten biggest clones make up roughly 0.074%. The data originate from a study of T cells after somatic rescue of genetic block. V lost 0 bases to trimming and J lost 4 bases, with 10 bases between them. The CDR3 is 15 amino acids. Germline-derived CDR1 and CDR2 are MNHEY and SMNVEV (reference sequence).

The receptor was isolated from a child younger than two. The sample taken for sequencing was peripheral blood mononuclear cells (PBMCs). The chain is built from TRBV27 and TRBJ1-5; D possibly corresponds to TRBD1 (6 bases). CDR3 coding DNA: TGTGCCAGCAGTTTATCGACAGGCGGAAATCAGCCCCAGCATTTT. It specifies CASSLSTGGNQPQHF.